One and the same sample provided the 30 T cell receptor beta chains below, sequenced in a study of cytomegalovirus exposure and HLA in healthy donors. Researchers ran the PCR with 60 Vbeta and 13 Jbeta primers. The data were produced by immunoSEQ multiplex PCR, yet TCRdb's version contains in-frame clones alone and is incomplete. The sample lists 250,000 or so clones, about 90% occurring once. Sequencing was carried out using PBMCs. These receptors were taken from a girl aged 2 to 10 in good health and CMV-seronegative.

The chain combines TRBV18 with TRBJ2-7; D not certain. V lost 6 bases, J lost 1 base, and 13 bases lay in between. The CDR3 loop spans 14 amino acids. In germline, CDR1 is KGHSH, CDR2 LQKENI. CDR3: CASSAFPRSYEQYF. Written as DNA, the CDR3 is TGTGCCAGCTCCGCTTTTCCCAGGTCCTACGAGCAGTACTTC.

V gene TRBV6-1 combines with J gene TRBJ2-1; unclear D gene. The ends were cut back, 6 bases at V and 0 bases at J, with 9 bases in the middle. Per the germline V gene, CDR1 is MNHNS and CDR2 is SASEGT. The CDR3 is made up of 14 amino acids. The CDR3, as DNA: TGTGCCAGCAGCCCCCTTAGCTCCTACAATGAGCAGTTCTTC. It translates to CASSPLSSYNEQFF.

DNA for the CDR3: TGTGCCAGCAGCTTAGTTAGCGGGAGGGCGACCTACGAGCAGTACTTC. It yields the protein CASSLVSGRATYEQYF. The chain couples TRBV7-6 to TRBJ2-7; 11 bases match TRBD2. After removal of 1 base from V and 2 bases from J, the junction contained 4 bases not matched to a gene. There are 16 residues in the CDR3. Germline V gives CDR1 SGHVS, CDR2 FNYEAQ.

The chain joins TRBV28 to TRBJ2-7; 9 bases are shared with TRBD2. J lost 5 bases, V lost 8 bases, and 7 bases had no gene match. CDR1 and CDR2 from the germline V gene are MDHEN and SYDVKM. The CDR3 consists of 13 residues. CDR3 amino acids: CASSAGGRNEQYF. The DNA for the CDR3 is TGTGCCAGCTCAGCGGGGGGCAGGAACGAGCAGTACTTC.

In this sample, this clone turned up once. DNA of the CDR3: TGTGCCAGCAGCGCCGAGGGAGGGGGGTACGCCTACGAGCAGTACTTC. Translating gives CASSAEGGGYAYEQYF. The chain has TRBV9 and TRBJ2-5; tentatively, D is TRBD2 (7 bases). Near its end, the DNA agrees better with TRBJ2-7, so the J call may be wrong. The CDR3 spans 16 residues. Germline V gene lookup returns CDR1 SGDLS and CDR2 YYNGEE.

The J gene is TRBJ2-7, the V gene TRBV6-5; 8 bases line up with TRBD1. Germline V gene lookup returns CDR1 MNHEY and CDR2 SVGAGI. There are 15 residues in the CDR3. V lost 2 bases, J lost 6 bases, and 9 bases stayed unmatched. This CDR3 reads CASSYTQGGVSEQYF. CDR3 bases: TGTGCCAGCAGTTACACACAGGGGGGCGTCTCCGAGCAGTACTTC.

The chain uses TRBV10-2 and TRBJ2-3; no definite D call. Germline assignment: CDR1 WSHSY and CDR2 SAAADI. V lost 7 bases and J lost 1, with 6 bases in between. This CDR3 region has 12 residues. The CDR3 loop reads CASIGGTDTQYF. In DNA, the CDR3 is TGCGCCAGCATCGGAGGCACAGATACGCAGTATTTT.

The chain employs TRBV19 and TRBJ2-5, with 7 bases fitting TRBD2. The V segment lost 6 bases and the J segment 3 bases; nucleotides outside the gene matches: 10. This CDR3 spans 15 amino acids. Germline CDR1 reads LNHDA; CDR2 reads SQIVND (reference sequence). CDR3 in amino acids: CASSLGPSGEETQYF. Here the CDR3 DNA reads TGTGCCAGTAGCCTAGGCCCTAGCGGAGAAGAGACCCAGTACTTC.

J is TRBJ1-2 and V is TRBV27, with a possible D match to TRBD1 (5 bases). Germline V lookup: CDR1 MNHEY, CDR2 SMNVEV (reference sequence). V was trimmed by 2 bases and J by 7 bases, leaving 14 bases between them. This CDR3 has 14 amino acids. CDR3 sequence: CASSLGSAGSGYTF. The CDR3, as DNA: TGTGCCAGCAGTTTAGGGTCGGCAGGGTCTGGCTACACCTTC.

The rearrangement joins TRBV27 to TRBJ1-5; no firm D call. The germline V and J ends were trimmed by 3 bases and 4 bases, with 7 bases remaining between them. The CDR3 sequence is 13 residues long. Germline V gene data show CDR1 as MNHEY and CDR2 as SMNVEV (reference sequence). CDR3 coding DNA: TGTGCCAGCAGTTTTCAGGAAAATCAGCCCCAGCATTTT. This sequence encodes CASSFQENQPQHF.

The rearrangement links TRBV4-1 to TRBJ2-1, with 9 bases aligning to TRBD2. V was clipped by 0 bases and J by 3 bases; unmatched bases: 6. CDR1 is MGHRA and CDR2 is YSYEKL in the germline V gene. The CDR3 consists of 17 residues. Here the CDR3 reads CASSQDLAGVLYNEQFF. DNA for the CDR3: TGCGCCAGCAGCCAAGACTTAGCGGGGGTTCTCTACAATGAGCAGTTCTTC.

This sequence joins TRBV30 and TRBJ2-7; tentatively, D is TRBD2 (6 bases). V gave up 0 bases and J gave up 3 bases, with 12 bases separating them. Germline CDR1 and CDR2: GTSNPN and SVGIG (reference sequence). There are 14 residues in the CDR3. CDR3 nucleotide sequence: TGTGCCTGGAGTGTATACGCCGGGGGCTACGAGCAGTACTTC. This codes for CAWSVYAGGYEQYF.

This chain links TRBV6-5 with TRBJ1-5; TRBD1 aligns across 7 bases. Germline values: CDR1 MNHEY, CDR2 SVGAGI. This CDR3 is built from 14 residues. Trimming at V came to 7 bases and at J to 7 bases, leaving 10 bases not matched to a gene. The CDR3 DNA follows: TGTGCCAGCAAACCCGGGACAGCGGTCCAGCCCCAGCATTTT. It is translated as CASKPGTAVQPQHF.

The chain recombines TRBV18 with TRBJ2-7, with D possibly being TRBD2 (6 bases). The CDR3 has 15 residues. The germline V gene encodes CDR1 KGHSH and CDR2 LQKENI. V lost 1 base to trimming and J lost 3 bases, with 13 bases between them. The CDR3 DNA is TGTGCCAGCTCACCACTCGGTGGTAGCGGCTACGAGCAGTACTTC. Translation: CASSPLGGSGYEQYF.

The chain uses TRBV30 and TRBJ1-6, with D unresolved. From germline, CDR1 is GTSNPN and CDR2 SVGIG (reference sequence). The CDR3 consists of 15 residues. Trimming took off 1 base at V and 5 bases at J, with 12 bases between the two ends. The CDR3 bases are TGTGCCTGGAGTGCCCGTCGTGTAGATAATTCACCCCTCCACTTT. Translated: CAWSARRVDNSPLHF. The full variable domain, rest sourced from reference TRBV30 and TRBJ1-6, is SQTIHQWPATLVQPVGSPLSLECTVEGTSNPNLYWYRQAAGRGLQLLFYSVGIGQISSEVPQNLSASRPQDRQFILSSKKLLLSDSGFYLCAWSARRVDNSPLHFGNGTRLTVT.

The genes are TRBV10-1 and TRBJ1-5; a possible D gene is TRBD1 (5 bases). The V end lost 0 bases, the J end lost 7 bases, and 10 bases lay between the germline ends. The CDR3 spans 14 residues. The germline V gene has CDR1 WNHNN and CDR2 SYGVQD (reference sequence). This chain's CDR3 is CASSESLGGQPQHF. CDR3 in DNA: TGCGCCAGCAGTGAGTCTTTGGGGGGGCAGCCCCAGCATTTT.

The rearrangement uses TRBV27 and TRBJ2-1; 7 bases are a match to TRBD2. The CDR3 loop spans 16 amino acids. Germline lookup yields CDR1 MNHEY and CDR2 SMNVEV (reference sequence). V was clipped by 1 base and J by 4 bases; unmatched bases: 7. In nucleotides, the CDR3 is TGTGCCAGCAGTTTATGGGCTAGCGGCCATTACAATGAGCAGTTCTTC. It codes for CASSLWASGHYNEQFF.

The V and J genes are TRBV6-1 and TRBJ2-1; a possible D gene is TRBD2 (7 bases). This CDR3 contains 13 residues. Germline CDR1 and CDR2: MNHNS and SASEGT. The germline V and J ends were trimmed by 8 bases and 7 bases, with 15 bases remaining between them. In DNA form, the CDR3 reads TGTGCCAGCCGGGGGGCCCTGGGTAATGAGCAGTTCTTC. This translates into CASRGALGNEQFF.

The chain is built from TRBV5-8 and TRBJ2-1; TRBD2 matches at 10 bases. V gave up 0 bases and J gave up 8 bases; unmatched junction bases: 5. The CDR3 is made up of 15 amino acids. Germline CDR1 SGHTS, CDR2 YDEGEE. The CDR3 nucleotides are TGTGCCAGCAGCTTGGGCCTAGCGGGAGTCGATGAGCAGTTCTTC. This sequence encodes CASSLGLAGVDEQFF.

The V and J genes are TRBV4-1 and TRBJ2-3, with 8 bases aligning to TRBD2. The CDR3 is made up of 14 amino acids. Trimming took 1 base from V and 4 from J; bases not matched to a gene: 1. In germline, CDR1 is MGHRA, CDR2 YSYEKL. The CDR3 spells CASSQAGGADTQYF. In DNA, the CDR3 is TGCGCCAGCAGCCAAGCCGGGGGGGCAGATACGCAGTATTTT.

The genes are TRBV27 and TRBJ2-3; 7 bases are shared with TRBD1. The V segment lost 4 bases and the J segment 0 bases; nucleotides outside the gene matches: 7. Germline loops: CDR1 MNHEY, CDR2 SMNVEV (reference sequence). The CDR3 runs 16 residues. The CDR3 here is CASSSYRGFSTDTQYF. As DNA, the CDR3 is TGTGCCAGCAGTTCGTACAGGGGCTTTAGCACAGATACGCAGTATTTT.

The chain combines TRBV6-5 with TRBJ2-5; TRBD2 is a possible D gene (6 bases). The DNA end lines up better with TRBJ2-7; the J call may be wrong. The germline gives CDR1 MNHEY, CDR2 SVGAGI. CDR3 length equals 15 residues. The CDR3 spells CASSLGVGSSYEQYF. CDR3 DNA sequence: TGTGCCAGCAGTCTAGGGGTCGGGAGCTCCTACGAGCAGTACTTC.

The chain links TRBV7-9 to TRBJ2-3, with 10 bases that match TRBD2. Per the germline V gene, CDR1 is SEHNR and CDR2 is FQNEAQ (reference sequence). The CDR3 contains 18 residues. The trim removed 11 bases at V and 2 bases at J, leaving 19 bases unmatched. The CDR3 DNA is TGTGCCCGCTCGGGGCAGCGGGAGGGTGGTTCTGACACAGATACGCAGTATTTT. Translation gives CARSGQREGGSDTDTQYF.

The V and J genes are TRBV19 and TRBJ2-1, with 12 positions matching TRBD2. The CDR3 length is 16 residues. Trimming took 5 bases from V and 6 from J; bases not matched to a gene: 8. The germline V gene has CDR1 LNHDA and CDR2 SQIVND (reference sequence). DNA for the CDR3: TGTGCCAGTAGTGGTCCGCTAGCGGGGGGGCCCAATGAGCAGTTCTTC. It codes for CASSGPLAGGPNEQFF.

Comment on this clone: Distinct nucleotide sequences in the sample also encode this CDR3. The chain combines TRBV27 with TRBJ1-1; TRBD1 is a possible D gene (5 bases). Trimming took 2 bases from V and 3 from J, leaving 7 bases between them. The CDR3 is 13 amino acids. The germline CDR1 and CDR2 sequences are MNHEY and SMNVEV (reference sequence). In DNA form, the CDR3 reads TGTGCCAGCAGTTTACAGGGTTACACTGAAGCTTTCTTT. Its protein is CASSLQGYTEAFF.

The V gene is TRBV11-3, the J gene TRBJ2-7; 7 bases align to TRBD2. V lost 0 bases, J lost 2 bases, and 7 bases stayed unmatched. The length of the CDR3 is 16 residues. Germline CDR1 is SGHNT and CDR2 is YENEEA. The CDR3 protein is CASSLDREVGTYEQYF. CDR3 sequence (DNA): TGTGCCAGCAGCTTAGATCGGGAGGTCGGGACCTACGAGCAGTACTTC.

The J gene is TRBJ2-7, the V gene TRBV7-6; D possibly corresponds to TRBD1 (6 bases). Per germline, CDR1 SGHVS and CDR2 FNYEAQ. CDR3 length: 15 amino acids. V shed 4 bases and J shed 3 bases, with 16 bases lying between them. DNA for the CDR3: TGTGCCAGCAGCTCACCTGGGGGCAGTCTCTACGAGCAGTACTTC. Translating it yields CASSSPGGSLYEQYF.

The V gene is TRBV7-9, the J gene TRBJ2-7, with 10 bases that match TRBD1. J gave up 1 base and V 4 bases, and 10 bases lay outside the gene matches. This CDR3 has 17 residues. Germline values: CDR1 SEHNR, CDR2 FQNEAQ (reference sequence). The CDR3 is CASSSSGTGDPSYEQYF. The CDR3, as DNA: TGTGCCAGCAGCTCTTCGGGGACAGGGGACCCTTCCTACGAGCAGTACTTC.

The chain combines TRBV7-2 with TRBJ2-7; TRBD1 might be the D (6 bases). Between the trimmed V and J ends, which lost 7 bases and 5 bases, there was a span of 18 bases. The CDR3 sequence is 14 residues long. Germline V lookup: CDR1 SGHTA, CDR2 FQGNSA. The CDR3 loop reads CASTRLTGLHEQYF. CDR3 DNA: TGTGCCAGCACCCGTCTGACAGGTCTCCACGAGCAGTACTTC.

The rearrangement links TRBV4-2 to TRBJ2-7; 9 bases are shared with TRBD2. Trimming at V came to 5 bases and at J to 0 bases, leaving 5 bases not matched to a gene. Germline loops: CDR1 LGHNA, CDR2 YNFKEQ. This CDR3 spans 15 amino acids. CDR3 DNA: TGTGCCAGCAGCGGTCGGACTAGCGACTCCTACGAGCAGTACTTC. Translation gives CASSGRTSDSYEQYF.